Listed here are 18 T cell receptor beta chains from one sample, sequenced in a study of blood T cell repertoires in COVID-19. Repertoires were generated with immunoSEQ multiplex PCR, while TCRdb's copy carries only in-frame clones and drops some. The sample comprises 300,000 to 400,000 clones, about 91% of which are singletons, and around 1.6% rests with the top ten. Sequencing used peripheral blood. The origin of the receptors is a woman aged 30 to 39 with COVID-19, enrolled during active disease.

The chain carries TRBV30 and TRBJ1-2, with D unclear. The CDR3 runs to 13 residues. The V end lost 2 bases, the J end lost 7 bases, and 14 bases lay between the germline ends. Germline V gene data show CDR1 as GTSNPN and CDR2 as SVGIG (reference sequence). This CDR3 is CAWSIAGASGYTF. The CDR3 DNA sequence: TGTGCCTGGAGTATAGCGGGAGCCTCTGGCTACACCTTC. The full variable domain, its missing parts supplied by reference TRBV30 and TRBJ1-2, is SQTIHQWPATLVQPVGSPLSLECTVEGTSNPNLYWYRQAAGRGLQLLFYSVGIGQISSEVPQNLSASRPQDRQFILSSKKLLLSDSGFYLCAWSIAGASGYTFGSGTRLTVV.

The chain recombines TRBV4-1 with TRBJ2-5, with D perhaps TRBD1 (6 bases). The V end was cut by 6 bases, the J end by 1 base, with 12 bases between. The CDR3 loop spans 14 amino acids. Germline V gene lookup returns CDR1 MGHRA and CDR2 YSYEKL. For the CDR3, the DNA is TGCGCCAGCAGTCCATCAGGGGTCCAAGAGACCCAGTACTTC. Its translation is CASSPSGVQETQYF.

The CDR3 loop reads CASSALHRVYEAFF. The CDR3 bases are TGTGCCAGCAGTGCCCTCCACAGGGTTTATGAAGCTTTCTTT. The chain is built from TRBV27 and TRBJ1-1, with D perhaps matching TRBD1 (6 bases). Per the germline V gene, CDR1 is MNHEY and CDR2 is SMNVEV (reference sequence). Trimming removed 5 bases at V and 7 bases at J, with 17 bases between. This CDR3 spans 14 amino acids.

The CDR3 protein is CASSLLWGEQETQYF. Here the CDR3 DNA reads TGTGCCAGCAGCTTACTGTGGGGGGAACAAGAGACCCAGTACTTC. This chain uses TRBV7-6 with TRBJ2-5; TRBD2 might be the D (6 bases). CDR3 length equals 15 residues. Germline-derived CDR1 and CDR2 are SGHVS and FNYEAQ. The V gene lost 2 bases and the J gene lost 2 bases, with 12 bases spanning the gap.

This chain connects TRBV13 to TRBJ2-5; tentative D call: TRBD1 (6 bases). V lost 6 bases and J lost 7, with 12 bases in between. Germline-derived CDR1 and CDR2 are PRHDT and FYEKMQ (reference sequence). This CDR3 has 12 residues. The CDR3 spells CASSPLQGTQYF. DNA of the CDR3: TGTGCCAGCAGTCCATTACAGGGGACCCAGTACTTC. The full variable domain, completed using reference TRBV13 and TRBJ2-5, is AAGVIQSPRHLIKEKRETATLKCYPIPRHDTVYWYQQGPGQDPQFLISFYEKMQSDKGSIPDRFSAQQFSDYHSELNMSSLELGDSALYFCASSPLQGTQYFGPGTRLLVL.

The CDR3 nucleotides are TGTGCCAGCAGTGCCCTGGGGATGACAGGGGCTAATCAGCCCCAGCATTTT. Translating gives CASSALGMTGANQPQHF. The J gene is TRBJ1-5, the V gene TRBV6-1, with 8 positions matching TRBD1. From germline, CDR1 is MNHNS and CDR2 SASEGT. CDR3 length: 17 residues. J lost 4 bases, V lost 4 bases, and 12 bases had no gene match.

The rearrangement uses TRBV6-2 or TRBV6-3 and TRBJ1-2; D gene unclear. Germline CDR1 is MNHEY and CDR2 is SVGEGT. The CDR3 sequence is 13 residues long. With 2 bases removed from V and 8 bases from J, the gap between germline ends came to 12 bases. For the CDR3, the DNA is TGTGCCAGCAGTTACAGTCCCCAGAGGGGCTACACCTTC. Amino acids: CASSYSPQRGYTF.

Here the CDR3 reads CASSSGRFRQGGLTGELFF. Here the CDR3 DNA reads TGTGCCAGCAGTTCCGGACGGTTTCGACAGGGGGGTCTCACCGGGGAGCTGTTTTTT. This chain joins TRBV27 and TRBJ2-2; 9 bases line up with TRBD1. Trimming cost V 4 bases and J 4 bases; bases outside gene matches: 16. The CDR3 totals 19 residues. The germline V gene has CDR1 MNHEY and CDR2 SMNVEV (reference sequence).

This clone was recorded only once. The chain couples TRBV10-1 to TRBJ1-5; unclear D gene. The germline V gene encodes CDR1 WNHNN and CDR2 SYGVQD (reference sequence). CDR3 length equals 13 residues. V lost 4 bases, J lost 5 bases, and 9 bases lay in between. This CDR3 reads CASSAVRDQPQHF. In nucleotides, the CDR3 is TGCGCCAGCAGTGCGGTCCGCGATCAGCCCCAGCATTTT.

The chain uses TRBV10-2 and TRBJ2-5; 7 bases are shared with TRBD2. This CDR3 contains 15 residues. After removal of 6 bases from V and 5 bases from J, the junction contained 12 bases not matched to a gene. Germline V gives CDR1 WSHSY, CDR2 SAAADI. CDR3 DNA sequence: TGCGCCAGCAGCCTACGAGGAGCGGGGAGGGAGACCCAGTACTTC. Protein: CASSLRGAGRETQYF.

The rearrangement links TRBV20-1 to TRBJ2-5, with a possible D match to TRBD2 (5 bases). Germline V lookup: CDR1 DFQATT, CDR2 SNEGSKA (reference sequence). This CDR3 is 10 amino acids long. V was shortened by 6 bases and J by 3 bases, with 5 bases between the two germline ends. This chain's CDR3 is CSAGKETQYF. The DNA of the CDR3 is TGCAGTGCCGGGAAAGAGACCCAGTACTTC.

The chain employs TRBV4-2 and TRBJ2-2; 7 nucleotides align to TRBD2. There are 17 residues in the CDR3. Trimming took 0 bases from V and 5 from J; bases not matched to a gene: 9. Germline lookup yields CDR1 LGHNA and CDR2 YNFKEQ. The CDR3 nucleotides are TGTGCCAGCAGCCAAGATCCCCCGGGGGGAAGTACCGGGGAGCTGTTTTTT. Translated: CASSQDPPGGSTGELFF.

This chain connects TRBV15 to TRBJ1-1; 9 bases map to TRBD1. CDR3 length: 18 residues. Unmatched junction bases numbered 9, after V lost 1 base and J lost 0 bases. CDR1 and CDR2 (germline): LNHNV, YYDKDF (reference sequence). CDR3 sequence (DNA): TGTGCCACCAGCAGAGGGGGAGACGACAGGGGGATGAACACTGAAGCTTTCTTT. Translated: CATSRGGDDRGMNTEAFF.

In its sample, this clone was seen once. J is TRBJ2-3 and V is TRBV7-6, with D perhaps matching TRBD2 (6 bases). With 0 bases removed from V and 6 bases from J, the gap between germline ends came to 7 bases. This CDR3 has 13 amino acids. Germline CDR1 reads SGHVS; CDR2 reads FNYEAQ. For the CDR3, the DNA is TGTGCCAGCAGCTTAGCTGGGGGGGATACGCAGTATTTT. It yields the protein CASSLAGGDTQYF.

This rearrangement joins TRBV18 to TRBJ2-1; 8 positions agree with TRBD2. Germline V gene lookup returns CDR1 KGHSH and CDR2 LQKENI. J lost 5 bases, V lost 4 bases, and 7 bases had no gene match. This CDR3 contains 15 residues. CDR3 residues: CASSRAGEPDNEQFF. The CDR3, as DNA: TGTGCCAGCTCACGAGCGGGGGAACCCGACAATGAGCAGTTCTTC.

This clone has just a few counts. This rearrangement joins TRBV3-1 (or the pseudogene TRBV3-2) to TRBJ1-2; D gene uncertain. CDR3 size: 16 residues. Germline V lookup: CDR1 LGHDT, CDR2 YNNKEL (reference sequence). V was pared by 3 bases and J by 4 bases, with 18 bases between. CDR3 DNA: TGTGCCAGCAGCCAGCACACCGGGAAGCGGGCCTATGGCTACACCTTC. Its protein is CASSQHTGKRAYGYTF.

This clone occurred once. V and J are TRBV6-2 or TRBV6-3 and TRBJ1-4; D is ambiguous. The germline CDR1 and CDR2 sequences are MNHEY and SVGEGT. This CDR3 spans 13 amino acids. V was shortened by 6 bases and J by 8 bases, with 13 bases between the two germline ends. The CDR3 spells CASSNDSGEKLFF. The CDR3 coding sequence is TGTGCCAGCAGCAACGACTCCGGGGAAAAACTGTTTTTT.

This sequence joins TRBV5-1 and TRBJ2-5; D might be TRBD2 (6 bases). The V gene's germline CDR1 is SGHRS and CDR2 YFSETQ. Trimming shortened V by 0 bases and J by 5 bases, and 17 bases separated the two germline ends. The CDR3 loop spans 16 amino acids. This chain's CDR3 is CASSLGGGVHGETQYF. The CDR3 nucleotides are TGCGCCAGCAGCTTGGGGGGAGGAGTTCACGGGGAGACCCAGTACTTC.